This TCR beta chain was sequenced for a study of T cell responses to AZD1222 COVID-19 vaccine. Timing groups of about 4 and about 12 weeks for second doses were pooled. The assay was immunoSEQ multiplex PCR, and TCRdb's table has in-frame clones only and misses some. The sample holds under 90,000 clones, around four fifths seen once. The study, taken as a whole, reports: Spike-specific TCR breadth and depth were elevated following two AZD1222 doses. None of the repertoires were sampled until the peak T cell response had passed. Females made up more of the donors, who were largely white British, and clonal diversity may have come out too low.

Comment on this clone: The antigen is undetermined.

The CDR3 totals 14 residues. V was pared by 2 bases and J by 3 bases, with 10 bases between. CDR1 SEHNR and CDR2 FQNEAQ come from the germline V gene (reference sequence). The TCR was taken from an adult who received the AZD1222 COVID-19 vaccine. This chain links TRBV7-9 with TRBJ1-1, with D maybe TRBD1 (6 bases). This sample comprised peripheral blood, obtained 28 days after the second AZD1222 dose. This CDR3 reads CASSLQGRHTEAFF. CDR3 nucleotide sequence: TGTGCCAGCAGCTTACAGGGGAGGCACACTGAAGCTTTCTTT.